This T cell receptor (beta chain) is drawn from a study of T-cell memory formation after mild COVID-19. Study-wide results and caveats: Whereas later expanders leaned CD4+, clones contracting day 15 to 85 showed a balanced CD4/CD8 makeup.

Turning to this clonotype: Its specificity is not known.

Each CDR3 protein gets one entry after TCRdb re-called the 5' RACE reads with MiXCR. The sample lists some 190,000 distinct CDR3 sequences; roughly 17% were seen once. This CDR3 is built from 13 residues. CDR1 SGHTA and CDR2 FQGTGA come from the germline V gene. Deletions cut 0 bases from V and 6 bases from J, with 8 bases between. The sample was PBMCs or a T cell subset sorted from them (not recorded which). The clonotype comes from an adult woman who had mild COVID-19 (a few samples of this study predate the infection). Cell type and time point are not known. This chain connects TRBV7-3 to TRBJ1-2; D may be TRBD1 (5 bases). This CDR3 reads CASSLTLGDGYTF. The CDR3 nucleotides read TGTGCCAGCAGCTTAACGTTGGGGGATGGCTACACCTTC.